This record covers a single T cell receptor beta chain. In its sample, this clone was seen a few times. Its antigen has not been determined. No base-level quality is on record; no much larger clone is a single base apart. This sample is part of a study of cytomegalovirus exposure and HLA in healthy donors (dated by TCRdb to the late 2010s). Regarding the complete study: In an earlier analysis of approximately 640 of the donors, 250 to 350 Gb of sequence data and 90 million to 130 million unique TCR beta sequences from roughly 200 million T cells were reported. Rather than drawing on any new phenotypic data, the later analysis identified candidate immune exposures from TCR beta sequences and the way those sequences occurred across donors. A later genetic analysis used genome-wide SNP genotypes for about 65% of the 666 donors, treating that subset as a discovery cohort. Typing coverage varied by locus: about 620-640 donors for A, B, C, DRB1 and DQB1; approximately 520 for DQA1; about 570 for DPA1; about 450 for DPB1. To predict cytomegalovirus infection status, the study brought together high-throughput TCR immunosequencing, statistical association of individual TCRs with disease status, and machine learning. About five DR-DQ haplotypes were treated as single units for association and clustering because of strong linkage in the cohort. Alongside the repertoire data, information on donor age, sex, ethnicity and CMV serostatus was compiled. About 280 gigabases of sequencing data and about 92 million unique TCR sequences made up an early release that covered 500 to 700 HLA-typed donors. Using immunosequencing, the study profiled T cell repertoires from roughly 650 subjects and related those repertoires to cytomegalovirus serostatus. A separate validation cohort of roughly 130 different subjects was used in addition to the roughly 720-subject first cohort. Class I and class II HLA loci were covered by the typing at four-digit resolution. The study aimed to test whether cataloging public T cell receptors could reveal signatures of past pathogen exposure. Among about 400 genotyped donors of the cohort, an average of around 250,000 unique TCR beta nucleotide sequences was sequenced per donor, of which 15% to 20% were non-productive. Every repertoire in the discovery cohort had been generated on one and the same sequencing platform. In a later analysis, previously published TCR beta repertoires from about 670 donors were re-analyzed and high-resolution HLA genotyping was added so that TCR occurrence patterns could be studied. The genetic ancestry cluster associated with self-reported Caucasian donors included about four fifths of the roughly 360 genotyped donors. To decide whether each TCR beta V gene segment behaved as functional or pseudogenic, an earlier analysis of over 500 of the donors relied on high-throughput TCR beta sequencing. Results and caveats for the whole study, not just this receptor: Some IMGT-functional V segments, including TRBV6-2 and TRBV6-3, could not be distinguished by the 87-base-pair reads and were therefore excluded. In this cohort, only TCR beta chains were sequenced, and detectable features were limited by the absence of alpha or paired-chain data. Roughly 17 rarely observed V segments, including chromosome 9 orphons, were excluded from the earlier analysis of some 590 of the donors because counts were too low. Three of the identified cytomegalovirus-associated TCR beta chains were confirmed in vitro to be specific for cytomegalovirus antigens. Compared with equally common non-associated chains, HLA-associated TCR beta chains in a later analysis were more clonally expanded and had lower generation probabilities. Most CMV-associated TCR beta chains appeared to be HLA-restricted in a later analysis, and the HLA associations seemed to be driven largely by CMV exposure. In a later analysis, some 18,000 TCR beta sequences were associated with specific HLA alleles at a false discovery rate of 0.05. Correlated functional status among segregating V segments might be attributable to linkage disequilibrium, but an unknown experimental factor could not be ruled out. In a later analysis, TCR association rates were found to vary across HLA loci, with the most associated TCRs seen for DRB1 alleles and the fewest for HLA-C alleles. Most TCR sequences were seen in very few donors, while some public TCRs were found in many individuals. Presence/absence analyses assumed roughly uniform sequencing depth across donors, an assumption that may not hold. According to a later analysis, parvovirus B19, influenza, CMV and Epstein-Barr virus appeared linked to several top co-occurrence clusters. A further reported finding was that TCR beta sequences accurately predicted the HLA-A and HLA-B alleles for most subjects in the first cohort. For the cohort, immune exposure information was limited to CMV serostatus. A later genetic analysis reported fewer N-insertions in productive TCRs among donors in an Asian-associated ancestry cluster than the roughly 640-donor mean. In both the original and validation cohorts, the classifier was reported to diagnose cytomegalovirus status with high specificity and sensitivity. A cluster of highly shared sequence variants was judged likely to be a technical artifact of the sequencing pipeline. Broadly in line with IMGT annotations, most TCR beta V segments showed up in productive rearrangements about 87% or about 30% of the time in an earlier analysis of around 600 of the donors. In a later genetic analysis, a missense DCLRE1C variant was associated with V-gene and J-gene trimming of TCR beta chains, and the association was replicated in an independent cohort. Because some donors lacked HLA typing at each locus, the association tests relied only on the typed subset. In the study, some 180 TCR beta chains were listed as associated with cytomegalovirus. It was suggested by the authors that the approach could potentially be generalized to other disease states and immunological phenotypes. When HLA alleles, especially DR and DQ, strongly co-occurred, TCR associations were difficult to assign to individual alleles.

The cohort was made up of approximately 670 healthy bone marrow donors. Cohort members were all nominally healthy when sampled, although unrecorded immune exposures were likely present. The donor was CMV seropositive and was included in the group of 290 or so seropositive cohort members. A peripheral blood sample was provided by each donor, and peripheral blood mononuclear cells were used for TCR beta sequencing. Genomic DNA extraction from the blood cell samples was performed with the Qiagen DNeasy Blood Extraction Kit. Library creation used the immunoSEQ multiplex PCR assay. A mixture of 60 forward primers for TCR Vbeta segments and 13 reverse primers for TCR Jbeta segments was used in the multiplex PCR. The CDR3 region of rearranged TCR beta genes was amplified from genomic DNA with a multiplex PCR assay. The Illumina HiSeq System was used to sequence the amplified TCR beta libraries as 87-base-pair reads. The original methods were these. A later analysis tallied 80 million to 95 million unique TCR beta chains across the 666 repertoires, and about 10 million of those chains were shared by two or more donors. To remove PCR and sequencing errors, raw reads were error-corrected and collapsed into unique sequences using a nearest-neighbor algorithm that merged closely related sequences. CDR3 sequences were aligned to IMGT reference sequences to assign V, D and J gene segments. Each retained sequence needed at least a six-nucleotide match to both a V gene segment and a J gene segment. A rearrangement was called productive if the CDR3 had no stop codons and remained in frame with V and J, and every other rearrangement was called non-productive. Following IMGT convention, CDR3 was defined as the stretch from the second conserved V-encoded cysteine up to the conserved J-encoded phenylalanine. The earlier analysis of a few hundred of the donors excluded any sequence lacking an unambiguous match to a single V gene segment. An earlier analysis of 500 to 700 of the donors classified V segments as functional when productive rearrangements were above 56.7% and as segregating when the standard deviation between donors was above 5%. A statistical classification framework was built to diagnose cytomegalovirus status from the catalog of TCR beta chain sequences. In a later analysis, V and J genes were assigned by comparing TCR nucleotide sequences against IMGT/GENE-DB human TR gene sequences. Using the TCRdist pipeline, a later analysis assigned CDR3 sequences along with most-parsimonious VDJ recombination scenarios. A later analysis defined each TCR beta chain by its CDR3 amino acid sequence plus V-gene family, and excluded reads lacking a unique V-gene family. In a later analysis, 450 to 600 highly shared, low-generation-probability nucleotide sequences were removed to address suspected cross-contamination and a sequencing artifact. In a later analysis, a clonal expansion index for each public chain was calculated from normalized within-repertoire ranks of inferred template counts. Generation probabilities in a later analysis came from a VDJ recombination model fitted to out-of-frame rearrangements, and those results were checked against IGoR. Hypergeometric tests were used in a later analysis to score TCR-TCR, TCR-HLA and TCR-CMV co-occurrence, with a repertoire-size bias correction applied to the TCR pairs. A later analysis estimated false discovery rates by permuting HLA or CMV assignments 20 times. In a later analysis, co-occurring TCRs were grouped with DBSCAN, and TCRdist sequence similarity was added when clustering was performed within HLA-allele-positive subsets. For co-occurrence clustering, repertoires with fewer than 30,000 or more than 120,000 public chains were excluded, along with four to six repertoires with anomalous nucleotide sharing. What TCRdb holds here is the immuneACCESS table cut down to in-frame rearrangements. Part of the clones is not present; checked against another copy, under half of the missing clones reflect an unresolved V gene, and the others are unexplained. D and trimming come from the DNA, and the V and J calls and clone size come from that table. Within this sample are some 130,000 clones, with about three quarters of them counted one time only. The biggest ten clones account for 2.5% to 3.5% of the sample.

The junction shows trimming of 0 bases on V and 5 bases on J, plus 8 bases between the germline ends. Based on the germline V gene, the CDR1 and CDR2 sequences are SGHDT and YYEEEE. Spanning cysteine to phenylalanine, the CDR3 consists of 14 amino acids. Only the CDR3 region is kept as DNA, spanning 42 bases read in frame from base 1. The chain uses TRBV5-6 and TRBJ1-4, with the D gene not clear enough to name. Material for sequencing was PBMCs. The clonotype comes from a woman younger than 45 in good health and CMV-seropositive. The sequence in DNA is TGTGCCAGCAGCTTGGTAGCCGGGAATGAAAAACTGTTTTTT. Its translation reads: CASSLVAGNEKLFF.